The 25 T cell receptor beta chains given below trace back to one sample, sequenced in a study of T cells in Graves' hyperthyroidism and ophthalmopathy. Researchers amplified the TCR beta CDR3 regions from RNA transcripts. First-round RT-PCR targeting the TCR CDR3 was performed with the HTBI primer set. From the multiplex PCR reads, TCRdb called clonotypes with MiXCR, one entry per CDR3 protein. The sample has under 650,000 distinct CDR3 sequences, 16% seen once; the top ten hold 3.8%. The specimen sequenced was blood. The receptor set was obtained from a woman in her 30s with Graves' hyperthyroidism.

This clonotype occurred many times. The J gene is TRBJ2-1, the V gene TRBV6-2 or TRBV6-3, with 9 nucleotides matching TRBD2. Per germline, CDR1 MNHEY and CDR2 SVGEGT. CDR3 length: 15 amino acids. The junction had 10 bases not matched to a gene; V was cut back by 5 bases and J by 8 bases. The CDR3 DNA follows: TGTGCCAGCAGTACGAAGACTAGCGGCCACTATGAGCAGTTCTTC. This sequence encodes CASSTKTSGHYEQFF.

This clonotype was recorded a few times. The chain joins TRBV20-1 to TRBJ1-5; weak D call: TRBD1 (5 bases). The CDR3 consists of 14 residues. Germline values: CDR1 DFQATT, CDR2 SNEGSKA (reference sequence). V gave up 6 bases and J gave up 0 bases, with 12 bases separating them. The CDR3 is CSAMGGASNQPQHF. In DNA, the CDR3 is TGCAGTGCCATGGGAGGGGCTAGCAATCAGCCCCAGCATTTT.

CDR3 nucleotide sequence: TGCAGCGTTGTGATAAACACCTACGAGCAGTACTTC. Translated, it gives CSVVINTYEQYF. The rearrangement joins TRBV29-1 to TRBJ2-7; unclear D gene. Trimming took 4 bases from V and 2 from J, leaving 9 bases between them. This CDR3 contains 12 residues. Germline V gives CDR1 SQVTM, CDR2 ANQGSEA.

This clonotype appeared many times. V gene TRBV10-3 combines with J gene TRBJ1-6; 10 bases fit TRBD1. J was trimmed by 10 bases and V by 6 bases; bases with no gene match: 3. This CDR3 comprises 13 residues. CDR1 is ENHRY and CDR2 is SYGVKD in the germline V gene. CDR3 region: CAIRGQGHSPLHF. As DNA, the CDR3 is TGTGCCATCAGGGGACAGGGGCACTCACCCCTCCACTTT.

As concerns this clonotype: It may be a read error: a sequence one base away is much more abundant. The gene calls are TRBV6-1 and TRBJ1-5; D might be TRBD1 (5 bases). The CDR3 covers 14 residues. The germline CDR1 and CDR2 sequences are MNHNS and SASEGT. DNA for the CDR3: TGTGCCAGCACCAGGGTGACGGGCAATCAGCCCCGGCATTTT. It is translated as CASTRVTGNQPRHF.

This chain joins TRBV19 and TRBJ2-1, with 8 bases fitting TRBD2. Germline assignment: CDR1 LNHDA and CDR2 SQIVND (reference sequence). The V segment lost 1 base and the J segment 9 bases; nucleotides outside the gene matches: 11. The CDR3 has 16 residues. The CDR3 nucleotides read TGTGCCAGTAGTATAGTGACTAGCGCCACATCTACTGAGCAGTTCTTC. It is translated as CASSIVTSATSTEQFF.

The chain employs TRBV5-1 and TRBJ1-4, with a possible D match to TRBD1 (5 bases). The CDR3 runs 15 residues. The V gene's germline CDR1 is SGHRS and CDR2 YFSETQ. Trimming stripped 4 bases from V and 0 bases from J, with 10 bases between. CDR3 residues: CASSRQSATNEKLFF. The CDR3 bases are TGCGCCAGCAGCCGACAGAGTGCAACTAATGAAAAACTGTTTTTT.

The CDR3 protein is CASTLGEITEAFF. CDR3 in DNA: TGTGCCAGCACCCTAGGGGAGATCACTGAAGCTTTCTTT. The chain is built from TRBV6-1 and TRBJ1-1; a possible D gene is TRBD1 (5 bases). This CDR3 has 13 amino acids. Trimming took off 7 bases at V and 4 bases at J, with 13 bases between the two ends. CDR1 is MNHNS, CDR2 SASEGT, per germline.

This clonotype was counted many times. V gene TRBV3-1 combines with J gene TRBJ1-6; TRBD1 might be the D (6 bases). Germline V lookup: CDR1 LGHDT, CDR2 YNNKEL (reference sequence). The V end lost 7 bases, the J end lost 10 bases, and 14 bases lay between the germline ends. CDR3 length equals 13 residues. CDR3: CASNREGESPLHF. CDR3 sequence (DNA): TGTGCCAGCAACAGGGAGGGAGAATCACCCCTCCACTTT.

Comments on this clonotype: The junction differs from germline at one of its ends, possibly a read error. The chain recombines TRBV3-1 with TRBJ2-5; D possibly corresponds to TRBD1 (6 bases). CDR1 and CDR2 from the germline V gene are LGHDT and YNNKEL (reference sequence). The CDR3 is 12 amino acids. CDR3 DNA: TGTGCCAGCAGCACAGGGTCGGGGACCGGAGACTTC. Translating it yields CASSTGSGTGDF.

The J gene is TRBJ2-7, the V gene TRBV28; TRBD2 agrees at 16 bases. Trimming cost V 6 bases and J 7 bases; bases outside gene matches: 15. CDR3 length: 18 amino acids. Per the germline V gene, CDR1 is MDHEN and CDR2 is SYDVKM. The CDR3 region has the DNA TGTGCCAGCAGCTCCCCTTTGGGACTAGCGGGAGGGCCGGGTGAGCAGTACTTC. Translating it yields CASSSPLGLAGGPGEQYF.

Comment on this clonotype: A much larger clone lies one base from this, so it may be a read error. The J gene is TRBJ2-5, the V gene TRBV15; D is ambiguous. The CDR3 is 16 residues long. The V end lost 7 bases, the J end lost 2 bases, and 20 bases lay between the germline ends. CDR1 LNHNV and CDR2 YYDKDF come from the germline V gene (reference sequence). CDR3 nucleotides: TGTGCCACCAACAAGGGTGGTCGAGATTCTCAAGAGACCCAGTACTTC. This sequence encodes CATNKGGRDSQETQYF.

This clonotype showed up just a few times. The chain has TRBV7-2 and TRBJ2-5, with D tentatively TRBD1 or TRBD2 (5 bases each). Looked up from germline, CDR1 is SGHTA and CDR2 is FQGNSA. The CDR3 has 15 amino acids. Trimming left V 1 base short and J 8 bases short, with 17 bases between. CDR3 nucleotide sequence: TGTGCCAGCAGCTTAGGTGGGACGTACCCCTTTACCCAGTACTTC. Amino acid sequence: CASSLGGTYPFTQYF.

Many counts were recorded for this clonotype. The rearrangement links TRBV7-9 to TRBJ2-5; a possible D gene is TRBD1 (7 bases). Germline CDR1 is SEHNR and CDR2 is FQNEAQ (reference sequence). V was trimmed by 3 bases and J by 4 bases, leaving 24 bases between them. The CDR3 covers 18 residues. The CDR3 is CASSFRDSVEGVRETQYF. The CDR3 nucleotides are TGTGCCAGCAGCTTCCGGGACAGTGTGGAGGGAGTCAGAGAGACCCAGTACTTC.

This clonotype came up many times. The CDR3 DNA follows: TGTGCCAGCATGCCGGGACAGGTCTACTATGGCTACACCTTC. Encoded protein: CASMPGQVYYGYTF. The V call is TRBV2, the J call TRBJ1-2; 8 bases fit TRBD1. Trimming at V came to 7 bases and at J to 3 bases, leaving 7 bases not matched to a gene. The CDR3 runs 14 residues. CDR1 and CDR2 from the germline V gene are SNHLY and FYNNEI. Full variable domain (missing parts from reference TRBV2 and TRBJ1-2): EPEVTQTPSHQVTQMGQEVILRCVPISNHLYFYWYRQILGQKVEFLVSFYNNEISEKSEIFDDQFSVERPDGSNFTLKIRSTKLEDSAMYFCASMPGQVYYGYTFGSGTRLTVV.

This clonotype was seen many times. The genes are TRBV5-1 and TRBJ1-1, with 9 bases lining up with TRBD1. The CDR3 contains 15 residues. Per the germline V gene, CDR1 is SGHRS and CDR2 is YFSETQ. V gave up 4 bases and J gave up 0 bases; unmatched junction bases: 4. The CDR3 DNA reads TGCGCCAGCAGCAGGGGACAGGGCCTGAACACTGAAGCTTTCTTT. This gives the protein CASSRGQGLNTEAFF.

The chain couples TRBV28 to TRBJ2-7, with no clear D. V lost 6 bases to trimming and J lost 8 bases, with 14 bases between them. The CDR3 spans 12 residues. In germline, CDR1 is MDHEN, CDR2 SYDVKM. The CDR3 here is CASRPTIFQQYF. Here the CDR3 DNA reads TGTGCCAGCAGACCAACTATTTTCCAGCAGTACTTC.

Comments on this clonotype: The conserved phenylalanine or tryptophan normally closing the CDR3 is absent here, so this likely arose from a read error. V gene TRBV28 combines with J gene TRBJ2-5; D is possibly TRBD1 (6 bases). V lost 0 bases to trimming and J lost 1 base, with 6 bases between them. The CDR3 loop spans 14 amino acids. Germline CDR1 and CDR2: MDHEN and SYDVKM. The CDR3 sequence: CASSLWDSQETQYL. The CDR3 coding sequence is TGTGCCAGCAGTTTATGGGACAGCCAAGAGACCCAGTACCTC.

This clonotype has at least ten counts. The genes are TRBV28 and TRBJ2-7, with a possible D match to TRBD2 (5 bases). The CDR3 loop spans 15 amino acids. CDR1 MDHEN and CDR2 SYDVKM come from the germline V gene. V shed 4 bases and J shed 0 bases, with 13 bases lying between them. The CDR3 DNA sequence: TGTGCCAGCAGTTCCCAACCTAGCTTCTCCTACGAGCAGTACTTC. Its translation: CASSSQPSFSYEQYF.

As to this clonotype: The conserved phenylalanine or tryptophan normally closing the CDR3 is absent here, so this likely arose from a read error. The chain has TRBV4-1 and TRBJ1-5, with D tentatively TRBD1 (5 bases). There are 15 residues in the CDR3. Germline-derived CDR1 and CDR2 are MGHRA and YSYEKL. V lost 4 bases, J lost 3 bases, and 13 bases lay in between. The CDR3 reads CASSPRAGNNQPQHL. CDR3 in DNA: TGCGCCAGCAGCCCCCGGGCAGGGAACAATCAGCCCCAGCATCTT.

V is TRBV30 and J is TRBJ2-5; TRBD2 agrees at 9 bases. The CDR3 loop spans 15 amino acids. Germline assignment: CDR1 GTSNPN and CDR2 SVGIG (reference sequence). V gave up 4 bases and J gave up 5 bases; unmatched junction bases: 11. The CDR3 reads CAWKGAGGRLETQYF. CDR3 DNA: TGTGCCTGGAAGGGTGCGGGAGGGCGCTTGGAGACCCAGTACTTC.

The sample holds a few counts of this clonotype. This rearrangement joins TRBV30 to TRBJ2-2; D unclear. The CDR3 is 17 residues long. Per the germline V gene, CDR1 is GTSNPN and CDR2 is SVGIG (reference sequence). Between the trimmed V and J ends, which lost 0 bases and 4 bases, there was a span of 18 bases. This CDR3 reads CAWSVMTSGWSTGELFF. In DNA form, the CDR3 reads TGTGCCTGGAGTGTTATGACATCAGGTTGGAGCACCGGGGAGCTGTTTTTT. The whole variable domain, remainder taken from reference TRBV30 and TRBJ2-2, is SQTIHQWPATLVQPVGSPLSLECTVEGTSNPNLYWYRQAAGRGLQLLFYSVGIGQISSEVPQNLSASRPQDRQFILSSKKLLLSDSGFYLCAWSVMTSGWSTGELFFGEGSRLTVL.

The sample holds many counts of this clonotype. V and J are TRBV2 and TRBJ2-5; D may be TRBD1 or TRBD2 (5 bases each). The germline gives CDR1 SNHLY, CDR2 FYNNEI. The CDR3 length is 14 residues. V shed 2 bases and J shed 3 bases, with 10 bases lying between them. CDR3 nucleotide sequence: TGTGCCAGCAGTGAAATTATGGGGGAAGAGACCCAGTACTTC. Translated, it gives CASSEIMGEETQYF.

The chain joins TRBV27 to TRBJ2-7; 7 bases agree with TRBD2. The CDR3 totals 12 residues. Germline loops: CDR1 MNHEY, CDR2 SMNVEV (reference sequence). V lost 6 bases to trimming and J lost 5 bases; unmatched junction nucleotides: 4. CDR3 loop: CASRPSGNEQYF. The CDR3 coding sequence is TGTGCCAGCAGGCCCAGCGGGAACGAGCAGTACTTC.

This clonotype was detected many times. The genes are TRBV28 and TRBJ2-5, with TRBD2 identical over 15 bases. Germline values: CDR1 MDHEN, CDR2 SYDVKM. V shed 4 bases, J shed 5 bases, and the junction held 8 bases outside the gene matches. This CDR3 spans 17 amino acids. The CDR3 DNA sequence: TGTGCCAGCAGTTCCTCGGGACTAGCGGGAGGAAGTGAGACCCAGTACTTC. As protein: CASSSSGLAGGSETQYF. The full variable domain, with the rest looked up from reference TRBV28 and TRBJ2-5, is DVKVTQSSRYLVKRTGEKVFLECVQDMDHENMFWYRQDPGLGLRLIYFSYDVKMKEKGDIPEGYSVSREKKERFSLILESASTNQTSMYLCASSSSGLAGGSETQYFGPGTRLLVL.